Below, one TCR beta chain is given with its context. It has no known antigen specificity. The data were obtained in a study of CXCR3-negative and CXCR3-positive naive CD8 T cells (dated by TCRdb to 2018 to 2020). Study-wide context: In total, 110 million to 150 million TRB reads were obtained, corresponding to roughly 1.5 +/- 0.3 million reads per library. Data from ten or so donors, pooled across two independent experiments, went into the diversity and physicochemical repertoire analyses. Naive subsets from about five donors and memory cells from 3 donors were included in the TRBV-TRBJ cluster analysis. The research as a whole found: TRBV-TRBJ usage was similar between naive CXCR3-negative and CXCR3-positive cells from the same donor, while memory cells showed distinct patterns. Both naive subsets had comparably high repertoire diversity, while memory CD8+ T cells had much lower repertoire diversity. Because surface CD5, which has been linked to self-reactivity in mice, was comparable between naive subsets, TCR interaction strength was also inferred from TRB CDR3 physicochemical properties. Because CXCR3 expression was partially decreased after cryopreservation, freshly isolated PBMCs were used for most assays.

Sequencing took place on a NextSeq 550. The Human TCR Profiling Kit (MiLaboratory) was used to prepare UMI-labeled 5' RACE TRB cDNA libraries. The full amount of extracted RNA was used for cDNA synthesis, and the full amount of resulting cDNA was used for PCR amplification. Libraries were prepared in parallel with an identical number of PCR cycles. Concerning the study's data processing: About 53,000 +/- 9,400 unique UMI-labeled TRB cDNA molecules per library were extracted with MIGEC and MiXCR, with at least two reads per UMI required. On average, each library contained approximately 40,000 +/- 10,000 functional in-frame TRB CDR3 nucleotide clonotypes without stop codons. After downsampling to 5000 UMI-labeled TRB molecules per sample, diversity metrics such as normalized Shannon-Wiener and Chao1 were calculated in VDJtools. VDJtools computed clonotype-size-weighted physicochemical properties of the central five CDR3 residues: interaction energy, strength, volume and Kidera factor 4. TCRdb reprocessed the public reads and reports one entry per CDR3 protein sequence, without DNA. The V and J calls shown here were made by TCRdb, not taken from the authors' results. The sample's records list 38,000 or so distinct CDR3 sequences. The ten largest clones capture around 13% of the sample.

Each CD8+ T cell subset was flow-sorted in triplicate, with roughly 330,000 cells per subset placed directly into RLT lysis buffer. Standard density gradient centrifugation was used to isolate peripheral blood mononuclear cells from buffy coats. Total RNA was extracted from sorted cells using an RNeasy Mini Kit. The receptor was isolated from a human donor in good health. Some clones in this sample may be carry-over from other donors' samples. The sample comprised memory CD8+ T cells from blood. The sample's cell subset or site label is to be understood as: conventional CD8+ memory T cells (TMEM), sorted as controls.

The CDR3: CASQEDYNEQFF. The chain was built from TRBV7-9 and TRBJ2-1. The CDR3 starts with the cysteine, ends with the phenylalanine, and has 12 residues. Only the protein is available. Looking up the germline V gene (reference sequence) yields CDR1 SEHNR and CDR2 FQNEAQ.